Listed here are 17 T cell receptor beta chains from one sample, sequenced in a study of shared clonotypes between healthy human individuals. Produced via immunoSEQ multiplex PCR; TCRdb's table is partial and in-frame only. This sample has 900,000 to 1,200,000 clones; about 80% occur once, and the top ten carry 0.61%. Material for sequencing was memory CD4+ T cells from PBMCs. As to subset: CD45RA-negative fraction. Receptor source: a man aged 18 to 30 in good health. Some clones in this sample may be carry-over from other donors' samples.

Turning to this clone: At the DNA level, this CDR3 is encoded by other sequences in the same sample as well. The chain has TRBV28 and TRBJ2-7; D may be TRBD1 (5 bases). Germline CDR1 reads MDHEN; CDR2 reads SYDVKM. This CDR3 region has 12 residues. V was clipped by 2 bases and J by 6 bases, with 8 bases between them. The CDR3 region is CASSLAGREQYF. As DNA, the CDR3 is TGTGCCAGCAGTTTAGCAGGGCGCGAGCAGTACTTC. Filled out from reference TRBV28 and TRBJ2-7, the complete variable domain reads DVKVTQSSRYLVKRTGEKVFLECVQDMDHENMFWYRQDPGLGLRLIYFSYDVKMKEKGDIPEGYSVSREKKERFSLILESASTNQTSMYLCASSLAGREQYFGPGTRLTVT.

CDR3 DNA sequence: TGTGCCACCAGCATAAAGGCTAGCGGGGGGTATGAGCAGTTCTTC. Protein sequence: CATSIKASGGYEQFF. V is TRBV15 and J is TRBJ2-1; 11 bases match TRBD2. After removal of 4 bases from V and 8 bases from J, the junction contained 7 bases not matched to a gene. The V gene's germline CDR1 is LNHNV and CDR2 YYDKDF (reference sequence). There are 15 residues in the CDR3.

V usage is TRBV7-9 and J usage is TRBJ1-1; a weak D match, TRBD1 (5 bases). This CDR3 region has 14 residues. V was clipped by 5 bases and J by 5 bases, with 15 bases between them. CDR1 SEHNR and CDR2 FQNEAQ come from the germline V gene (reference sequence). Here the CDR3 reads CASSQMGGWTEAFF. DNA of the CDR3: TGTGCCAGCAGCCAAATGGGGGGGTGGACTGAAGCTTTCTTT. The full variable domain, rest sourced from reference TRBV7-9 and TRBJ1-1, is DTGVSQNPRHKITKRGQNVTFRCDPISEHNRLYWYRQTLGQGPEFLTYFQNEAQLEKSRLLSDRFSAERPKGSFSTLEIQRTEQGDSAMYLCASSQMGGWTEAFFGQGTRLTVV.

V usage is TRBV30 and J usage is TRBJ2-7, with a weak D call TRBD2 (5 bases). In germline, CDR1 is GTSNPN, CDR2 SVGIG (reference sequence). The V end lost 1 base, the J end lost 5 bases, and 9 bases lay between the germline ends. This CDR3 is 12 amino acids long. CDR3 coding DNA: TGTGCCTGGAGTGGGTTCGGGGACGAGCAGTACTTC. The encoded protein is CAWSGFGDEQYF.

The J gene is TRBJ2-5, the V gene TRBV7-9, with TRBD2 matching over 13 bases. V was clipped by 6 bases and J by 4 bases; unmatched bases: 11. Germline V gene data show CDR1 as SEHNR and CDR2 as FQNEAQ (reference sequence). The CDR3 has 17 amino acids. The DNA for the CDR3 is TGTGCCAGCAGTTCAGGGACTAGCGGGATTCGACGAGAGACCCAGTACTTC. It specifies CASSSGTSGIRRETQYF.

This sequence joins TRBV14 and TRBJ2-1, with no clear D. This CDR3 is built from 13 residues. The ends were cut back, 0 bases at V and 9 bases at J, with 9 bases in the middle. Germline lookup yields CDR1 SGHDN and CDR2 FVKESK. DNA of the CDR3: TGTGCCAGCAGCCAAGATTGGCGGCTTGAGCAGTTCTTC. Translation gives CASSQDWRLEQFF.

The V call is TRBV11-3, the J call TRBJ2-5; D perhaps matches TRBD1 (6 bases). Trimming cost V 5 bases and J 2 bases, with 9 bases left between them. Germline V gives CDR1 SGHNT, CDR2 YENEEA. The CDR3 runs to 13 residues. This CDR3 is CASSPGQQETQYF. CDR3 nucleotides: TGTGCCAGCAGCCCTGGACAGCAAGAGACCCAGTACTTC.

The rearrangement uses TRBV15 and TRBJ2-5, with 10 positions matching TRBD2. V shed 1 base, J shed 4 bases, and the junction held 6 bases outside the gene matches. This CDR3 comprises 16 residues. Looked up from germline, CDR1 is LNHNV and CDR2 is YYDKDF (reference sequence). In nucleotides, the CDR3 is TGTGCCACCAGCAGAGGCCTAGCGGGAGTATTAGAGACCCAGTACTTC. This sequence encodes CATSRGLAGVLETQYF.

V gene TRBV30 combines with J gene TRBJ2-5, with TRBD2 matching 7 bases. The CDR3 extends over 15 amino acids. Germline V gene sequence: CDR1 GTSNPN, CDR2 SVGIG (reference sequence). V was pared by 2 bases and J by 1 base, with 7 bases of the junction left unmatched. In DNA form, the CDR3 reads TGTGCCTGGAGTAGGCTGCTAGCGGCCCAAGAGACCCAGTACTTC. Residues: CAWSRLLAAQETQYF.

This chain connects TRBV27 to TRBJ2-1; D call uncertain. The CDR3 extends over 15 amino acids. CDR1 is MNHEY, CDR2 SMNVEV, per germline (reference sequence). Trimming stripped 2 bases from V and 2 bases from J, with 10 bases between. CDR3 nucleotide sequence: TGTGCCAGCAGTTTACGGGCTACCGCCTACAATGAGCAGTTCTTC. It translates to CASSLRATAYNEQFF.

As to this clone: One base away lies a much larger clone, so this may be a sequencing read error. The chain couples TRBV5-4 to TRBJ2-2; 7 bases agree with TRBD1. The ends lost 0 bases at V and 4 bases at J; junction bases unmatched: 0. Germline V gene lookup returns CDR1 SGHNT and CDR2 YYREEE (reference sequence). This CDR3 contains 14 residues. The CDR3 coding sequence is TGTGCCAGCAGCTTGGACAGGGGCACCGGGGAGCTGTTTTTT. Protein: CASSLDRGTGELFF.

The V gene is TRBV9, the J gene TRBJ1-3; 7 nucleotides agree with TRBD1. Per germline, CDR1 SGDLS and CDR2 YYNGEE. This CDR3 is 17 amino acids long. The V and J ends lost 3 bases and 0 bases, in that order; junction bases with no gene match: 9. For the CDR3, the DNA is TGTGCCAGCAGCGCCAGTGGGACAGCCGTCTCTGGAAACACCATATATTTT. Translated: CASSASGTAVSGNTIYF.

This chain links TRBV5-4 with TRBJ2-1; a possible D gene is TRBD2 (5 bases). CDR1 is SGHNT, CDR2 YYREEE, per germline (reference sequence). The CDR3 runs 15 residues. V was clipped by 3 bases and J by 3 bases, with 13 bases between them. CDR3 sequence: CASSSGNSIYNEQFF. The CDR3 coding sequence is TGTGCCAGCAGCTCGGGAAATAGTATCTACAATGAGCAGTTCTTC.

The chain uses TRBV6-1 and TRBJ2-2, with 7 nucleotides matching TRBD1. V lost 4 bases and J lost 4; bases outside the gene matches: 9. The CDR3 extends over 16 amino acids. The V gene's germline CDR1 is MNHNS and CDR2 SASEGT. The CDR3 region has the DNA TGTGCCAGCAGTGCTTGGGACAGCCCTACCACCGGGGAGCTGTTTTTT. As protein: CASSAWDSPTTGELFF.

The rearrangement joins TRBV19 to TRBJ2-7; D ambiguous. The CDR3 loop spans 15 amino acids. Germline CDR1 and CDR2: LNHDA and SQIVND (reference sequence). The V end was cut by 6 bases, the J end by 1 base, with 16 bases between. The CDR3 DNA sequence: TGTGCCAGTAGGTCAGGCTCCTTGGGATCCTACGAGCAGTACTTC. Translated, it gives CASRSGSLGSYEQYF.

The chain employs TRBV28 and TRBJ2-5; 11 nucleotides line up with TRBD2. Trimming at V came to 7 bases and at J to 5 bases, leaving 6 bases not matched to a gene. The CDR3 is 14 residues long. Per the germline V gene, CDR1 is MDHEN and CDR2 is SYDVKM. For the CDR3, the DNA is TGTGCCAGCACCGGACTAGCGGGCGGGGAGACCCAGTACTTC. It encodes CASTGLAGGETQYF.

The rearrangement links TRBV28 to TRBJ1-2; D gene unclear. The CDR3 sequence is 14 residues long. The germline CDR1 and CDR2 sequences are MDHEN and SYDVKM. With 7 bases removed from V and 7 bases from J, the gap between germline ends came to 19 bases. The CDR3 DNA follows: TGTGCCAGCATCTCTGTTGAAGGTGCGGCTGGCTACACCTTC. The encoded protein is CASISVEGAAGYTF.